This entry lists 22 T cell receptor beta chains sequenced from one sample in a study of shared clonotypes between healthy human individuals. TCRdb keeps only in-frame clones here, not all; method: immunoSEQ multiplex PCR. The sample lists over 400,000 clones; about 96% were seen once. The sample consisted of naive CD4+ T cells sorted from blood. As for subset: CD45RA+ positively selected. These receptors were collected from a woman younger than 45 in good health.

The genes are TRBV20-1 and TRBJ2-5, with no clear D. This CDR3 region has 11 residues. V was shortened by 2 bases and J by 6 bases, with 7 bases between the two germline ends. Germline V lookup: CDR1 DFQATT, CDR2 SNEGSKA (reference sequence). CDR3 in DNA: TGCAGTGCTAGAAACATGCAGACCCAGTACTTC. It yields the protein CSARNMQTQYF.

This chain uses TRBV11-2 with TRBJ1-1; D ambiguous. The V gene lost 5 bases and the J gene lost 14 bases, with 18 bases spanning the gap. From germline, CDR1 is SGHAT and CDR2 FQNNGV. The CDR3 has 12 residues. The CDR3, as DNA: TGTGCCAGCAGCAAAAACCTGGGCATGGGGTTCTTT. Translating gives CASSKNLGMGFF.

The rearrangement joins TRBV10-2 to TRBJ2-3; maybe TRBD2 (5 bases). The CDR3 is made up of 14 amino acids. CDR1 and CDR2 from the germline V gene are WSHSY and SAAADI. The V end was cut by 0 bases, the J end by 6 bases, with 10 bases between. Here the CDR3 reads CASSESPRVDTQYF. The CDR3 nucleotides are TGCGCCAGCAGTGAGTCCCCGCGGGTCGATACGCAGTATTTT.

The CDR3 reads CASSPDRTAGNTIYF. The DNA of the CDR3 is TGTGCCAGCTCCCCGGACAGGACAGCTGGAAACACCATATATTTT. The chain combines TRBV18 with TRBJ1-3; 7 positions match TRBD1. V dropped 6 bases and J dropped 2; count of bases not matched to a gene: 7. Germline CDR1 reads KGHSH; CDR2 reads LQKENI. CDR3 length equals 15 residues.

The chain joins TRBV6-6 to TRBJ2-7, with 11 bases that match TRBD2. Germline V gene data show CDR1 as MNHNY and CDR2 as SVGAGI (reference sequence). The CDR3 contains 15 residues. Germline trimming cut 2 bases from V and 5 bases from J; bases unmatched to any gene: 5. DNA for the CDR3: TGTGCCAGCAGTTACACGACTAGCGGGAATGACGAGCAGTACTTC. Its translation: CASSYTTSGNDEQYF.

A single count supports this clone. The CDR3 bases are TGTGCCAGCAGTGACCCCCGGGGTGGGGAGACCCAGTACTTC. Amino acid sequence: CASSDPRGGETQYF. The rearrangement links TRBV25-1 to TRBJ2-5, with a possible D match to TRBD2 (5 bases). Germline-derived CDR1 and CDR2 are MGHDK and SYGVNS. Trimming took 3 bases from V and 5 from J, leaving 13 bases between them. The CDR3 runs to 14 residues. Together with reference TRBV25-1 and TRBJ2-5, the CDR3 gives the full variable domain: EADIYQTPRYLVIGTGKKITLECSQTMGHDKMYWYQQDPGMELHLIHYSYGVNSTEKGDLSSESTVSRIRTEHFPLTLESARPSHTSQYLCASSDPRGGETQYFGPGTRLLVL.

V usage is TRBV28 and J usage is TRBJ2-7, with TRBD2 matching 9 bases. The CDR3 is made up of 15 amino acids. From germline, CDR1 is MDHEN and CDR2 SYDVKM. The trim removed 4 bases at V and 5 bases at J, leaving 9 bases unmatched. The CDR3 nucleotides read TGTGCCAGCAGTTCCAAACCTAGCGGGAAAAACGAGCAGTACTTC. Its translation is CASSSKPSGKNEQYF. Full variable domain (remainder filled in from reference TRBV28 and TRBJ2-7): DVKVTQSSRYLVKRTGEKVFLECVQDMDHENMFWYRQDPGLGLRLIYFSYDVKMKEKGDIPEGYSVSREKKERFSLILESASTNQTSMYLCASSSKPSGKNEQYFGPGTRLTVT.

CDR3 loop: CASSNRWQNTEAFF. The CDR3 DNA reads TGTGCCAGCAGTAACAGGTGGCAGAACACTGAAGCTTTCTTT. This chain connects TRBV28 to TRBJ1-1; D may be TRBD1 (5 bases). Trimming left V 5 bases short and J 1 base short, with 11 bases between. The CDR3 runs to 14 residues. Germline values: CDR1 MDHEN, CDR2 SYDVKM.

The chain employs TRBV6-5 and TRBJ2-7, with 7 bases fitting TRBD2. This CDR3 contains 15 residues. Germline CDR1 is MNHEY and CDR2 is SVGAGI. With 2 bases clipped from V and 2 bases from J, the junction kept 6 bases outside the gene matches. In DNA form, the CDR3 reads TGTGCCAGCAGTTACCGGGGGGACGTAACCTACGAGCAGTACTTC. Protein: CASSYRGDVTYEQYF.

The chain links TRBV7-3 to TRBJ2-1, with TRBD2 as a possible D gene (5 bases). Deletions cut 2 bases from V and 8 bases from J, with 16 bases between. Germline V lookup: CDR1 SGHTA, CDR2 FQGTGA. The CDR3 extends over 15 amino acids. Here the CDR3 reads CASSLVSGPRDEQFF. For the CDR3, the DNA is TGTGCCAGCAGCTTAGTCAGCGGCCCTCGGGATGAGCAGTTCTTC. Full variable domain (missing parts from reference TRBV7-3 and TRBJ2-1): GAGVSQTPSNKVTEKGKYVELRCDPISGHTALYWYRQSLGQGPEFLIYFQGTGAADDSGLPNDRFFAVRPEGSVSTLKIQRTERGDSAVYLCASSLVSGPRDEQFFGPGTRLTVL.

This clone was seen just once. The CDR3 reads CAWSAPNEKLFF. The CDR3 DNA reads TGTGCCTGGAGTGCCCCGAATGAAAAACTGTTTTTT. The V gene is TRBV30, the J gene TRBJ1-4; no reliable D call. The length of the CDR3 is 12 residues. CDR1 and CDR2 from the germline V gene are GTSNPN and SVGIG (reference sequence). Trimming took 1 base from V and 5 from J, leaving 5 bases between them.

V is TRBV5-1 and J is TRBJ1-2; 7 nucleotides match TRBD1. CDR1 and CDR2 (germline): SGHRS, YFSETQ. V shed 4 bases, J shed 1 base, and the junction held 4 bases outside the gene matches. This CDR3 is 14 amino acids long. CDR3 coding DNA: TGCGCCAGCAGCCGGGACAGAAGTAACTATGGCTACACCTTC. Amino acid sequence: CASSRDRSNYGYTF. Together with reference TRBV5-1 and TRBJ1-2, the CDR3 gives the full variable domain: KAGVTQTPRYLIKTRGQQVTLSCSPISGHRSVSWYQQTPGQGLQFLFEYFSETQRNKGNFPGRFSGRQFSNSRSEMNVSTLELGDSALYLCASSRDRSNYGYTFGSGTRLTVV.

The chain is built from TRBV27 and TRBJ1-6; a weak D match, TRBD1 (5 bases). Between the trimmed V and J ends, which lost 4 bases and 8 bases, there was a span of 18 bases. Germline-derived CDR1 and CDR2 are MNHEY and SMNVEV (reference sequence). The CDR3 has 16 residues. CDR3 nucleotide sequence: TGTGCCAGCAGTTGGGGATGGGGCAGCAGGGATTCACCCCTCCACTTT. It specifies CASSWGWGSRDSPLHF.

The gene calls are TRBV25-1 and TRBJ1-2, with unresolved D. The germline gives CDR1 MGHDK, CDR2 SYGVNS. V lost 1 base and J lost 6, with 9 bases in between. There are 13 residues in the CDR3. The CDR3 sequence is CASSEWGGDGYTF. CDR3 bases: TGTGCCAGCAGTGAATGGGGAGGCGATGGCTACACCTTC.

The CDR3 is CASSLSSSGTGELFF. Here the CDR3 DNA reads TGCGCCAGCAGCTTGTCTAGCTCGGGCACCGGGGAGCTGTTTTTT. This sequence joins TRBV5-1 and TRBJ2-2, with a tentative D call TRBD2 (5 bases). CDR1 and CDR2 (germline): SGHRS, YFSETQ. The germline V and J ends were trimmed by 1 base and 4 bases, with 11 bases remaining between them. The CDR3 is made up of 15 amino acids.

The chain is built from TRBV18 and TRBJ2-1; 14 bases fit TRBD2. Germline CDR1 and CDR2: KGHSH and LQKENI. V lost 3 bases and J lost 8; bases outside the gene matches: 3. This CDR3 spans 15 amino acids. The CDR3 loop reads CASSPGTSGRDEQFF. DNA for the CDR3: TGTGCCAGCTCACCCGGGACTAGCGGGAGAGATGAGCAGTTCTTC.

The genes are TRBV7-6 and TRBJ1-1; D gene unclear. This CDR3 comprises 15 residues. Trimming stripped 2 bases from V and 4 bases from J, with 14 bases between. CDR1 is SGHVS, CDR2 FNYEAQ, per germline. CDR3 nucleotides: TGTGCCAGCAGCTTAAGCTCAACCAAGGGCACTGAAGCTTTCTTT. This encodes CASSLSSTKGTEAFF. The variable domain in full, with the rest retrieved from reference TRBV7-6 and TRBJ1-1, is GAGVSQSPRYKVTKRGQDVALRCDPISGHVSLYWYRQALGQGPEFLTYFNYEAQQDKSGLPNDRFSAERPEGSISTLTIQRTEQRDSAMYRCASSLSSTKGTEAFFGQGTRLTVV.

The V call is TRBV29-1, the J call TRBJ1-3, with TRBD1 as a possible D gene (6 bases). The CDR3 contains 15 residues. Germline assignment: CDR1 SQVTM and CDR2 ANQGSEA. The ends were cut back, 4 bases at V and 8 bases at J, with 21 bases in the middle. The CDR3 sequence: CSVAGEGQSIDTIYF. CDR3 bases: TGCAGCGTTGCGGGCGAGGGACAATCGATCGACACCATATATTTT.

This clone is a singleton in its sample. The rearrangement uses TRBV19 and TRBJ1-1, with D tentatively TRBD1 (6 bases). The length of the CDR3 is 14 residues. V lost 6 bases, J lost 3 bases, and 14 bases lay in between. Germline values: CDR1 LNHDA, CDR2 SQIVND (reference sequence). This CDR3 reads CASSREGVYTEAFF. The CDR3 nucleotides are TGTGCCAGTAGCCGCGAGGGGGTCTACACTGAAGCTTTCTTT.

The chain joins TRBV10-3 to TRBJ2-3; D is uncertain. This CDR3 has 12 residues. Trimming stripped 5 bases from V and 6 bases from J, with 9 bases between. Germline V gene lookup returns CDR1 ENHRY and CDR2 SYGVKD. CDR3 in amino acids: CAISQRLDTQYF. Written as DNA, the CDR3 is TGTGCCATCAGTCAGCGTTTGGATACGCAGTATTTT.

The chain links TRBV10-3 to TRBJ2-5; D remains ambiguous. V was trimmed by 7 bases and J by 3 bases, leaving 12 bases between them. Germline V gene data show CDR1 as ENHRY and CDR2 as SYGVKD. The CDR3 loop spans 13 amino acids. The CDR3, as DNA: TGTGCCATCACCGGAGTCCTGGAAGAGACCCAGTACTTC. Encoded protein: CAITGVLEETQYF.

This chain connects TRBV7-8 to TRBJ1-1; maybe TRBD1 (6 bases). The CDR3 loop spans 15 amino acids. Germline CDR1 is SGHVS and CDR2 is FQNEAQ. Trimming took off 5 bases at V and 2 bases at J, with 15 bases between the two ends. DNA for the CDR3: TGTGCCAGCAGCGGATGGGACACCAAAAACACTGAAGCTTTCTTT. As protein: CASSGWDTKNTEAFF. Full variable domain (remainder filled in from reference TRBV7-8 and TRBJ1-1): GAGVSQSPRYKVAKRGQDVALRCDPISGHVSLFWYQQALGQGPEFLTYFQNEAQLDKSGLPSDRFFAERPEGSVSTLKIQRTQQEDSAVYLCASSGWDTKNTEAFFGQGTRLTVV.